These 26 T cell receptor beta chains were all obtained from the same sample, sequenced in a study of Ad26.COV2.S vaccination and SARS-CoV-2 variants. The method was immunoSEQ multiplex PCR; TCRdb's version includes in-frame clones alone and lacks a portion of them. The data hold about 680,000 clones, with 89% observed a single time. Treatment indicated: 19 received Ad26.COV2.S at low or high dose, single or two shots; 5 received placebo; per-sample allocation not given. Material that was analyzed had been drawn on day 63 after the first vaccine or placebo injection. Sample: peripheral blood, taken in a trial of Ad26.COV2.S vaccine versus placebo. Receptors were obtained from a person between 18 and 60 years old who received the Ad26.COV2.S COVID-19 vaccine or a placebo.

This rearrangement joins TRBV11-2 to TRBJ2-1; D possibly uses TRBD1 or TRBD2 (7 bases each). V lost 5 bases and J lost 5, with 16 bases in between. Germline V CDR1 and CDR2: SGHAT, FQNNGV. The CDR3 covers 15 residues. DNA of the CDR3: TGTGCCAGCAGCCAGCACAGGGGAGGGGACAATGAGCAGTTCTTC. This translates into CASSQHRGGDNEQFF.

The gene calls are TRBV10-3 and TRBJ1-1; D is perhaps TRBD1 (5 bases). The CDR3 extends over 13 amino acids. Germline loops: CDR1 ENHRY, CDR2 SYGVKD. V lost 6 bases and J lost 1, with 9 bases in between. The CDR3 reads CAIRQAGNTEAFF. The CDR3 coding sequence is TGTGCCATCAGACAGGCGGGGAACACTGAAGCTTTCTTT.

The V gene is TRBV4-3, the J gene TRBJ1-6; 8 positions match TRBD1. V gave up 1 base and J gave up 12 bases; unmatched junction bases: 5. Germline lookup yields CDR1 LGHNA and CDR2 YSLEER. This CDR3 comprises 14 residues. CDR3 DNA sequence: TGCGCCAGCAGCCAAGCAGGACAGGGAGGACCCCTCCACTTT. Protein: CASSQAGQGGPLHF.

As to this clone: The sample contains more than one DNA sequence encoding this CDR3. V is TRBV5-1 and J is TRBJ1-1; possibly TRBD1 for D (5 bases). V was clipped by 0 bases and J by 2 bases, with 8 bases between them. The CDR3 consists of 14 residues. Germline CDR1 reads SGHRS; CDR2 reads YFSETQ. CDR3 DNA sequence: TGCGCCAGCAGCTTGGGGACATCAAACACTGAAGCTTTCTTT. Its translation: CASSLGTSNTEAFF.

The chain couples TRBV25-1 to TRBJ2-2; possibly TRBD1 for D (5 bases). The CDR3 has 15 residues. The V end lost 4 bases, the J end lost 2 bases, and 11 bases lay between the germline ends. In germline, CDR1 is MGHDK, CDR2 SYGVNS. The CDR3 DNA follows: TGTGCCAGCAGTGCCAAGGGGCTAAACACCGGGGAGCTGTTTTTT. Residues: CASSAKGLNTGELFF.

This clone was picked up one time. This rearrangement joins TRBV30 to TRBJ2-3; D perhaps matches TRBD1 (6 bases). The CDR3 extends over 16 amino acids. In germline, CDR1 is GTSNPN, CDR2 SVGIG (reference sequence). Trimming stripped 0 bases from V and 1 base from J, with 14 bases between. The CDR3 is CAWSVIYGGGTDTQYF. The CDR3 DNA is TGTGCCTGGAGTGTAATATATGGGGGCGGCACAGATACGCAGTATTTT.

The J gene is TRBJ2-1, the V gene TRBV24-1, with 9 bases aligning to TRBD1. The CDR3 sequence is 15 residues long. V shed 4 bases and J 9 bases; nucleotides not matched to a gene: 9. Germline-derived CDR1 and CDR2 are KGHDR and SFDVKD. CDR3 nucleotide sequence: TGTGCCACCAGTGAGGCCGGGACAGGGTACCCTGAGCAGTTCTTC. Its protein is CATSEAGTGYPEQFF.

The chain carries TRBV5-1 and TRBJ1-6; perhaps TRBD1 as D (6 bases). CDR3 length: 16 amino acids. Germline V lookup: CDR1 SGHRS, CDR2 YFSETQ. Trimming left V 0 bases short and J 10 bases short, with 17 bases between. CDR3 DNA sequence: TGCGCCAGCAGCTTGGACGAAGTGGGGGGCCCCTCACCCCTCCACTTT. Translation: CASSLDEVGGPSPLHF.

Worth noting for this clone: The junction differs from germline at one of its ends, possibly a read error. The V call is TRBV11-1, the J call TRBJ1-3; D call uncertain. CDR3 length: 14 residues. The germline V gene encodes CDR1 SGHAT and CDR2 FQDESV (reference sequence). In DNA, the CDR3 is TGTGCCAGCAGCTCTACAGACTCTGGAAACACCATGTATTTT. Translation: CASSSTDSGNTMYF.

The rearrangement links TRBV19 to TRBJ1-1; D remains ambiguous. Trimming took 6 bases from V and 0 from J, leaving 14 bases between them. Germline-derived CDR1 and CDR2 are LNHDA and SQIVND (reference sequence). CDR3 length equals 15 residues. The CDR3 DNA reads as TGTGCCAGTAGCCAAAGGAAGGGTATGAACACTGAAGCTTTCTTT. Its translation: CASSQRKGMNTEAFF.

The rearrangement joins TRBV5-1 to TRBJ2-5, with 8 bases fitting TRBD1. Germline trimming cut 1 base from V and 1 base from J; bases unmatched to any gene: 6. Germline CDR1 and CDR2: SGHRS and YFSETQ. This CDR3 comprises 16 residues. CDR3 sequence (DNA): TGCGCCAGCAGCTTGCCGACAGGGGTTATCCAAGAGACCCAGTACTTC. Its translation is CASSLPTGVIQETQYF. Using reference TRBV5-1 and TRBJ2-5 for the parts outside the CDR3, the full variable domain is KAGVTQTPRYLIKTRGQQVTLSCSPISGHRSVSWYQQTPGQGLQFLFEYFSETQRNKGNFPGRFSGRQFSNSRSEMNVSTLELGDSALYLCASSLPTGVIQETQYFGPGTRLLVL.

The CDR3 spells CSGGTGGDTEAFF. In DNA form, the CDR3 reads TGCAGCGGCGGGACAGGAGGGGACACTGAAGCTTTCTTT. The chain combines TRBV29-1 with TRBJ1-1; TRBD1 matches at 8 bases. CDR1 is SQVTM and CDR2 is ANQGSEA in the germline V gene. The length of the CDR3 is 13 residues. After removal of 7 bases from V and 3 bases from J, the junction contained 7 bases not matched to a gene.

The chain is built from TRBV19 and TRBJ2-3; maybe TRBD1 (6 bases). V dropped 3 bases and J dropped 2 bases, with 15 bases sitting between them. Germline V gene data show CDR1 as LNHDA and CDR2 as SQIVND (reference sequence). This CDR3 has 16 residues. DNA for the CDR3: TGTGCCAGTAGTATCCGCCAGGGGTGGGACACAGATACGCAGTATTTT. Its translation: CASSIRQGWDTDTQYF. Using reference TRBV19 and TRBJ2-3 for the parts outside the CDR3, the full variable domain is DGGITQSPKYLFRKEGQNVTLSCEQNLNHDAMYWYRQDPGQGLRLIYYSQIVNDFQKGDIAEGYSVSREKKESFPLTVTSAQKNPTAFYLCASSIRQGWDTDTQYFGPGTRLTVL.

This sequence joins TRBV6-6 and TRBJ2-7, with D perhaps matching TRBD2 (5 bases). CDR3 length: 13 amino acids. In germline, CDR1 is MNHNY, CDR2 SVGAGI (reference sequence). V lost 2 bases to trimming and J lost 4 bases, with 9 bases between them. The CDR3 sequence: CASSYVAGYEQYF. CDR3 nucleotides: TGTGCCAGCAGTTACGTCGCGGGTTACGAGCAGTACTTC.

This clone is a singleton in its sample. The V gene is TRBV7-2, the J gene TRBJ1-5; TRBD1 is a possible D gene (6 bases). The V and J ends lost 3 bases and 6 bases respectively, with 12 bases between them. CDR1 and CDR2 from the germline V gene are SGHTA and FQGNSA. This CDR3 is 14 amino acids long. This CDR3 is CASSFQGLGQPQHF. Here the CDR3 DNA reads TGTGCCAGCAGCTTCCAGGGGCTGGGTCAGCCCCAGCATTTT.

The gene calls are TRBV7-2 and TRBJ1-1; 9 bases align to TRBD1. The CDR3 is made up of 18 amino acids. The germline CDR1 and CDR2 sequences are SGHTA and FQGNSA. After removal of 0 bases from V and 5 bases from J, the junction contained 13 bases not matched to a gene. As DNA, the CDR3 is TGTGCCAGCAGCTTAGCGATACAACTCGGACAGGGGTCAACTGAAGCTTTCTTT. This sequence encodes CASSLAIQLGQGSTEAFF.

The chain combines TRBV11-2 with TRBJ2-2; D gene unclear. CDR1 is SGHAT and CDR2 is FQNNGV in the germline V gene. The V gene lost 5 bases and the J gene lost 2 bases, with 15 bases spanning the gap. The CDR3 loop spans 16 amino acids. DNA for the CDR3: TGTGCCAGCAGCCCACCGGGTGGAGACAACACCGGGGAGCTGTTTTTT. Translating gives CASSPPGGDNTGELFF.

As concerns this clone: An end of the junction does not agree with germline; a read error may underlie this. V gene TRBV5-8 combines with J gene TRBJ1-2, with TRBD1 as a possible D gene (6 bases). This CDR3 is 13 amino acids long. The germline CDR1 and CDR2 sequences are SGHTS and YDEGEE. In nucleotides, the CDR3 is TGTGCCAGCAGTTTGGGACAATCCTATGGCTACACCTTC. Its protein is CASSLGQSYGYTF.

This chain uses TRBV5-1 with TRBJ2-3; TRBD1 might be the D (7 bases). V lost 2 bases and J lost 3, with 16 bases in between. The CDR3 is 16 amino acids. The germline V gene has CDR1 SGHRS and CDR2 YFSETQ. CDR3 in DNA: TGCGCCAGCAGCTTACAGGGGATAGGAGGGACAGATACGCAGTATTTT. This translates into CASSLQGIGGTDTQYF.

With respect to this clone: The same CDR3 arises from other DNA sequences in this sample as well. The chain carries TRBV7-3 and TRBJ1-3; no definite D call. CDR3 size: 12 residues. CDR1 and CDR2 from the germline V gene are SGHTA and FQGTGA. The V end was cut by 5 bases, the J end by 4 bases, with 6 bases between. In DNA, the CDR3 is TGTGCCAGCAGCCCCGGGGGAAACACCATATATTTT. Translated, it gives CASSPGGNTIYF.

The J gene is TRBJ1-1, the V gene TRBV9; unclear D gene. This CDR3 spans 13 amino acids. With 0 bases removed from V and 7 bases from J, the gap between germline ends came to 10 bases. Germline CDR1 and CDR2: SGDLS and YYNGEE. For the CDR3, the DNA is TGTGCCAGCAGCGTAGAGGATGCGGGTGAAGCTTTCTTT. Translated: CASSVEDAGEAFF.

V is TRBV6-5 and J is TRBJ1-2; D not resolved. The CDR3 length is 14 residues. V was shortened by 0 bases and J by 6 bases, with 11 bases between the two germline ends. Germline CDR1 and CDR2: MNHEY and SVGAGI. The DNA for the CDR3 is TGTGCCAGCAGTTACTCGGTTGACTTGAATGGCTACACCTTC. Translation: CASSYSVDLNGYTF.

This chain connects TRBV15 to TRBJ1-4; 7 positions agree with TRBD1. The V and J ends lost 0 bases and 7 bases, in that order; junction bases with no gene match: 8. The V gene's germline CDR1 is LNHNV and CDR2 YYDKDF (reference sequence). The CDR3 has 16 residues. The CDR3 is CATSRDRQGLGEKLFF. CDR3 DNA: TGTGCCACCAGCAGAGATCGACAGGGACTGGGTGAAAAACTGTTTTTT.

As to this clone: Other DNA sequences in the same sample also yield this CDR3. The chain carries TRBV9 and TRBJ1-2, with 7 nucleotides matching TRBD1. The CDR3 loop spans 13 amino acids. Germline CDR1 and CDR2: SGDLS and YYNGEE. With 2 bases clipped from V and 2 bases from J, the junction kept 0 bases outside the gene matches. The CDR3 coding sequence is TGTGCCAGCAGCGTGGACAGGAACTATGGCTACACCTTC. It is translated as CASSVDRNYGYTF.

The genes are TRBV3-1 (or the pseudogene TRBV3-2) and TRBJ1-5; D unresolved. CDR1 is LGHDT and CDR2 is YNNKEL in the germline V gene (reference sequence). There are 17 residues in the CDR3. The germline V and J ends were trimmed by 0 bases and 0 bases, with 12 bases remaining between them. In DNA, the CDR3 is TGTGCCAGCAGCCAAGACCATCTCGCAGTTAGCAATCAGCCCCAGCATTTT. This encodes CASSQDHLAVSNQPQHF.

This chain connects TRBV5-1 to TRBJ2-1; weak D call: TRBD1 (5 bases). The CDR3 has 14 residues. Germline V gene data show CDR1 as SGHRS and CDR2 as YFSETQ. V lost 4 bases to trimming and J lost 3 bases, with 11 bases between them. CDR3 nucleotides: TGCGCCAGCAGCCCCAGGGCTAACTACAATGAGCAGTTCTTC. As protein: CASSPRANYNEQFF.